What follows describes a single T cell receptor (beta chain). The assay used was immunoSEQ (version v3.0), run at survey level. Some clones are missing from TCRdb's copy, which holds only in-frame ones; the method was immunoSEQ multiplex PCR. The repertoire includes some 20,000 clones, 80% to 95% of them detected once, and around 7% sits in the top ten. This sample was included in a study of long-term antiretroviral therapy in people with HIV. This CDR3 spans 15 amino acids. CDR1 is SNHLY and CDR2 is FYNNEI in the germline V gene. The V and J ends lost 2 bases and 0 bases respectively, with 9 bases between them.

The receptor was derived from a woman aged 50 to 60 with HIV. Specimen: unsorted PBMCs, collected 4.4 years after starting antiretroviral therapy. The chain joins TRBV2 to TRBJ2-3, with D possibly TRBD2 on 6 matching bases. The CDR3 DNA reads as TGTGCCAGCAGTGAACTTAGCGGAAGCACAGATACGCAGTATTTT. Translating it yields CASSELSGSTDTQYF. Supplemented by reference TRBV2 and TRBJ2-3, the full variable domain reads EPEVTQTPSHQVTQMGQEVILRCVPISNHLYFYWYRQILGQKVEFLVSFYNNEISEKSEIFDDQFSVERPDGSNFTLKIRSTKLEDSAMYFCASSELSGSTDTQYFGPGTRLTVL.